The 5 T cell receptor beta chains below come from one sample, sequenced in a study of blood T cell repertoires in COVID-19. Profiling relied on immunoSEQ multiplex PCR, and the TCRdb table lists in-frame clones only, not all of them. This table has 190,000 or so clones, around 83% appearing once. Source material: peripheral blood. These receptors all stem from a woman under 40 with active or convalescent COVID-19.

The CDR3 nucleotides read TGTGCCAGCAGCGTAGATCTAGCGGGGACCGGGGAGCTGTTTTTT. This codes for CASSVDLAGTGELFF. The rearrangement uses TRBV9 and TRBJ2-2, with 9 nucleotides matching TRBD2. The CDR3 spans 15 residues. Germline V gives CDR1 SGDLS, CDR2 YYNGEE. V was clipped by 0 bases and J by 5 bases; unmatched bases: 2.

The rearrangement uses TRBV6-6 and TRBJ1-1; 7 bases line up with TRBD1. The trim removed 8 bases at V and 0 bases at J, leaving 9 bases unmatched. The CDR3 covers 15 residues. Per germline, CDR1 MNHNY and CDR2 SVGAGI (reference sequence). This CDR3 is CASGGQNLMNTEAFF. The DNA for the CDR3 is TGTGCCAGCGGGGGACAGAACCTCATGAACACTGAAGCTTTCTTT.

Concerning this clone itself: The junction differs from germline at one of its ends, possibly a read error. The genes are TRBV7-7 and TRBJ2-2; D not certain. The CDR3 length is 16 residues. Germline lookup yields CDR1 SSHAT and CDR2 FNYEAQ (reference sequence). The CDR3 sequence is CASSPLAITDTGELFF. The CDR3 DNA is TGTGCTAGCAGCCCCTTAGCTATTACGGACACCGGGGAGCTGTTTTTT.

This sequence joins TRBV3-1 (or the pseudogene TRBV3-2) and TRBJ2-7, with D hard to call. Germline CDR1 is LGHDT and CDR2 is YNNKEL (reference sequence). The CDR3 consists of 12 residues. The germline V and J ends were trimmed by 6 bases and 1 base, with 7 bases remaining between them. The CDR3: CASSYSSYEQYF. CDR3 in DNA: TGTGCCAGCAGTTACTCATCCTACGAGCAGTACTTC.

V gene TRBV11-3 combines with J gene TRBJ2-3, with D possibly TRBD1 on 5 matching bases. V lost 1 base and J 4 bases, leaving 9 bases between the germline ends. CDR1 and CDR2 (germline): SGHNT, YENEEA. The CDR3 runs 14 residues. CDR3 protein: CASSLARESDTQYF. The CDR3 nucleotides are TGTGCCAGCAGCTTAGCCAGGGAATCAGATACGCAGTATTTT. Variable domain in full (rest from reference TRBV11-3 and TRBJ2-3): EAGVVQSPRYKIIEKKQPVAFWCNPISGHNTLYWYLQNLGQGPELLIRYENEEAVDDSQLPKDRFSAERLKGVDSTLKIQPAELGDSAVYLCASSLARESDTQYFGPGTRLTVL.